These T cell receptor beta chains were read from a single sample in a study of T cells in Graves' hyperthyroidism and ophthalmopathy. Each CDR3 protein is one row after TCRdb ran MiXCR on the multiplex PCR reads. The sample consists of around 420,000 distinct CDR3 sequences, more than 15% of them appearing once. Source material: blood. These receptors were obtained from a woman aged 18-29 years with Graves' hyperthyroidism. The CDR3 runs from the conserved cysteine through the conserved F or W. The D gene is left open where the match is weak. Expanded clones get a size class; other rows say once, few or many, or leave the size out.

V	J	D	size	DNA	CDR3
TRBV20-1	TRBJ2-3	TRBD2	many	TGCAGTGCTTCCCCGCTAGCGGGAGGCCCAGATACGCAGTATTTT	CSASPLAGGPDTQYF
TRBV20-1	TRBJ1-1	-	many	TGCAGTGCTCGGGGGTTGGGCCAAGGGGACACTGAAGCTTTCTTT	CSARGLGQGDTEAFF
TRBV7-2	TRBJ2-5	TRBD2	few	TGTGCCAGCAGCTTAGGGGGGGGTCCCTACCAAGAGACCCAGTACTTC	CASSLGGGPYQETQYF
TRBV2	TRBJ1-1	TRBD1	many	TGTGCCAGCAGTGAGGGACAGTTGGTGTGGGGCACTGAAGCTTTCTTT	CASSEGQLVWGTEAFF
TRBV29-1	TRBJ2-7	TRBD1	-	TGCAGCGTTGAATGGAACAGGGGCAACGAGCAGTACTTC	CSVEWNRGNEQYF
TRBV12-3/TRBV12-4	TRBJ2-3	TRBD1	many	TGTGCCAGCAGTTTAGGAGGGACAGGGGGTTTCACAGATACGCAGTATTTT	CASSLGGTGGFTDTQYF
TRBV28	TRBJ2-7	-	many	TGTGCCAGCGGGGTGCGGAGGAGCTCCTACGAGCAGTACTTC	CASGVRRSSYEQYF
TRBV27	TRBJ2-1	-	-	TGTGCCAGCAGGTCCTTTAGCGGTAATTACAATGAGCAGTTCTTC	CASRSFSGNYNEQFF
TRBV5-1	TRBJ1-4	TRBD1	-	TGCGCCAGCAGCCCTATTCCGGGACAGGGGGCGCGAGGTGAAAAACTGTTTTTT	CASSPIPGQGARGEKLFF
TRBV15	TRBJ1-1	-	few	TGTGCCACCAGCAGGAATAGGGAGACTGAAGCTTTCTTT	CATSRNRETEAFF